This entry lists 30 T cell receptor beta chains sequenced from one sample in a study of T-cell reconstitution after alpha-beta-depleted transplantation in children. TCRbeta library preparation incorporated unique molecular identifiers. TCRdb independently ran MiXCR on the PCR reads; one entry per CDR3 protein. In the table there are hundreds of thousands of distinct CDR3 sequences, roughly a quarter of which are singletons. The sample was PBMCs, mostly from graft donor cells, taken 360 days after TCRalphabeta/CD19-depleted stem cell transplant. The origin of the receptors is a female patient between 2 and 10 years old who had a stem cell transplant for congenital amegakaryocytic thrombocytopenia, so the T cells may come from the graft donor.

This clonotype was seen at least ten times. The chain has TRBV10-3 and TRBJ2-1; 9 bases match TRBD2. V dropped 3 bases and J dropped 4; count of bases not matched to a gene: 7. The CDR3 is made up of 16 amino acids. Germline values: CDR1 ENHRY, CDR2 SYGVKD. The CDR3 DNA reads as TGTGCCATCAGTGACCCCCCTAGCGGGACTTACAATGAGCAGTTCTTC. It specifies CAISDPPSGTYNEQFF.

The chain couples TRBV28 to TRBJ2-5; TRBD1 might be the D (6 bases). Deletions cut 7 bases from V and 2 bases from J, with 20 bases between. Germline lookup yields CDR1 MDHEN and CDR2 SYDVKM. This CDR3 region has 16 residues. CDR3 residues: CASTPRTGSDQETQYF. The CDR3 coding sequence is TGTGCCAGCACCCCACGAACAGGGTCGGATCAAGAGACCCAGTACTTC. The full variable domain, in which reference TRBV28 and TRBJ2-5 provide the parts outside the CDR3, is DVKVTQSSRYLVKRTGEKVFLECVQDMDHENMFWYRQDPGLGLRLIYFSYDVKMKEKGDIPEGYSVSREKKERFSLILESASTNQTSMYLCASTPRTGSDQETQYFGPGTRLLVL.

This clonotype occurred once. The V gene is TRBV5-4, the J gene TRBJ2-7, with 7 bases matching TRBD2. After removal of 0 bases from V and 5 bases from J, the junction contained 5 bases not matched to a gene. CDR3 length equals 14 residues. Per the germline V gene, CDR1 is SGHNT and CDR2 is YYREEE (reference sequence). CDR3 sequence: CASSLGTRVDEQYF. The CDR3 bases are TGTGCCAGCAGCTTGGGGACTAGAGTCGACGAGCAGTACTTC. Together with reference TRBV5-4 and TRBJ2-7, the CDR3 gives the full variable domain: ETGVTQSPTHLIKTRGQQVTLRCSSQSGHNTVSWYQQALGQGPQFIFQYYREEENGRGNFPPRFSGLQFPNYSSELNVNALELDDSALYLCASSLGTRVDEQYFGPGTRLTVT.

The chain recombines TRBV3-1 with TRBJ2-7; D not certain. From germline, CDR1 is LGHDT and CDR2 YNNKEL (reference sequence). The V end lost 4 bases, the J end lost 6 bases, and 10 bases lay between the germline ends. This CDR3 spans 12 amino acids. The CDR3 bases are TGTGCCAGCAGCCTTCTCCCGTCCGAGCAGTACTTC. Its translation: CASSLLPSEQYF.

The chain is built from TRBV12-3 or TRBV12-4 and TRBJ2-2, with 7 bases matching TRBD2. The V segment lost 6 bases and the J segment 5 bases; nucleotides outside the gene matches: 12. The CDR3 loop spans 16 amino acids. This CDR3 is CASSPHPGGYTGELFF. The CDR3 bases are TGTGCCAGCAGCCCCCACCCCGGGGGGTATACCGGGGAGCTGTTTTTT.

The CDR3: CASSSTSGGPDTQYF. The CDR3 bases are TGCGCCAGCAGCTCGACTAGCGGGGGACCAGATACGCAGTATTTT. This chain connects TRBV5-1 to TRBJ2-3, with 12 bases aligning to TRBD2. V lost 3 bases and J lost 4; bases outside the gene matches: 3. This CDR3 contains 15 residues. The germline CDR1 and CDR2 sequences are SGHRS and YFSETQ.

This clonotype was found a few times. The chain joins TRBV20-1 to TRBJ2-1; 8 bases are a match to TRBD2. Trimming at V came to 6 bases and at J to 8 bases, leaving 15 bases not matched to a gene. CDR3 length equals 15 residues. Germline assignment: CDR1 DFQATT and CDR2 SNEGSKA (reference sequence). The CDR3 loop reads CSAGPLAGLSDEQFF. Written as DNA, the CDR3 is TGCAGTGCAGGACCCTTAGCGGGACTCAGTGATGAGCAGTTCTTC.

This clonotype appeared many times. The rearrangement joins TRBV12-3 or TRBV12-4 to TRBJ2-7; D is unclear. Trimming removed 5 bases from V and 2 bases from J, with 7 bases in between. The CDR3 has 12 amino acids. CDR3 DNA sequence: TGTGCCAGCAGTCTCGACACCTACGAGCAGTACTTC. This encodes CASSLDTYEQYF.

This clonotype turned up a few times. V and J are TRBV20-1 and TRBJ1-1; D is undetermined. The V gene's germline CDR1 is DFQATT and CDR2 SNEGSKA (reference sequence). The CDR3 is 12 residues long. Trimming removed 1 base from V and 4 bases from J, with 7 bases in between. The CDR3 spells CSARGLGTEAFF. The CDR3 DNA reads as TGCAGTGCTAGAGGGCTCGGCACTGAAGCTTTCTTT.

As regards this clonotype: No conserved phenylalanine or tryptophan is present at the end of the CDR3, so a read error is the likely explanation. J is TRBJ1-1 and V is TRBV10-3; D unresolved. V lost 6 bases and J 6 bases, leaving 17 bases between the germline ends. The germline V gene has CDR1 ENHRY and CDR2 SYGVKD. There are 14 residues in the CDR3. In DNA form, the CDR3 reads TGTGCCATCAGCCGCGGAGACATTCTCTCTGAAGCTTTCTGT. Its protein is CAISRGDILSEAFC.

CDR3 region: CASSFGGLRGTQYF. As DNA, the CDR3 is TGTGCCAGCAGTTTCGGGGGGTTGAGGGGTACGCAGTATTTT. J is TRBJ2-3 and V is TRBV27, with TRBD2 identical over 7 bases. The CDR3 runs to 14 residues. Trimming took 3 bases from V and 8 from J; bases not matched to a gene: 8. Germline V gives CDR1 MNHEY, CDR2 SMNVEV (reference sequence).

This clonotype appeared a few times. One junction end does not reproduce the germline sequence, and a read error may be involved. CDR3 sequence: CAISEAGVRSGNNEQYF. The CDR3 DNA follows: TGTGCCATCAGTGAAGCGGGGGTGCGAAGTGGGAACAACGAGCAGTACTTC. This chain links TRBV6-1 with TRBJ2-7; TRBD2 aligns across 8 bases. Germline-derived CDR1 and CDR2 are MNHNS and SASEGT. This CDR3 region has 17 residues.

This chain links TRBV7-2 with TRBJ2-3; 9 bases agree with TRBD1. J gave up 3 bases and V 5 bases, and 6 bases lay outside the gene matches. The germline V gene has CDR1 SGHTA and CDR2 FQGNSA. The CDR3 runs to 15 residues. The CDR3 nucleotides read TGTGCCAGCAGCGTGGGACAGGGTCGTACAGATACGCAGTATTTT. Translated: CASSVGQGRTDTQYF.

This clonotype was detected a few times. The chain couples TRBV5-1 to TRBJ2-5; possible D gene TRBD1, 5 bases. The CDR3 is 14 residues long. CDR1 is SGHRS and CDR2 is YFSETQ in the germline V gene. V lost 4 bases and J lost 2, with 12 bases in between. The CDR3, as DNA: TGCGCCAGCAGCACAGACAGAGCTCAAGAGACCCAGTACTTC. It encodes CASSTDRAQETQYF.

CDR3 nucleotide sequence: TGTGCCACCAGTGATTCGACCCCCAGACTAGCGGGAGATTTCAATGAGCAGTTCTTC. Translating gives CATSDSTPRLAGDFNEQFF. The chain has TRBV24-1 and TRBJ2-1; 12 bases match TRBD2. Germline V gene data show CDR1 as KGHDR and CDR2 as SFDVKD. The length of the CDR3 is 19 residues. V lost 2 bases and J lost 6; bases outside the gene matches: 13.

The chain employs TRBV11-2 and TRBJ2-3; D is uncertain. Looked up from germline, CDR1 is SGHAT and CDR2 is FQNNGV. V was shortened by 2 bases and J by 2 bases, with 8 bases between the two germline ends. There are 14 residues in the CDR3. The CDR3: CASSLMVVTDTQYF. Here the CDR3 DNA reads TGTGCCAGCAGCTTAATGGTGGTCACAGATACGCAGTATTTT.

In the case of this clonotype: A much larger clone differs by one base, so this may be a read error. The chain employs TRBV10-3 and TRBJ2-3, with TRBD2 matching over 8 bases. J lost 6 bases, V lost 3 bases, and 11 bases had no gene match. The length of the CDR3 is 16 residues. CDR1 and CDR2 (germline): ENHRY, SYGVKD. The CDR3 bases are TGTGCCATCAGTGAACAACCGACGGGAGGGGCGGATACGCAGTATTTT. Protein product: CAISEQPTGGADTQYF.

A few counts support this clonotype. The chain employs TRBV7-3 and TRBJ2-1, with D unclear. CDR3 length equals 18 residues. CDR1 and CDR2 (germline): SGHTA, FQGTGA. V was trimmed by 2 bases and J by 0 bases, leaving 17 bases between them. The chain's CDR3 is CASSLLGYGSSSYNEQFF. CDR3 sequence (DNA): TGTGCCAGCAGCTTACTTGGTTACGGATCCTCCTCCTACAATGAGCAGTTCTTC.

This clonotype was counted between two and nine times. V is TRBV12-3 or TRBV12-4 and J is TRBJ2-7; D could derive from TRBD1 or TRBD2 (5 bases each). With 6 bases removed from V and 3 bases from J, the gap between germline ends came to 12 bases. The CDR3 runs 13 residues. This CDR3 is CASRLGASYEQYF. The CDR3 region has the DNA TGTGCCAGCAGACTCGGGGCTAGCTACGAGCAGTACTTC.

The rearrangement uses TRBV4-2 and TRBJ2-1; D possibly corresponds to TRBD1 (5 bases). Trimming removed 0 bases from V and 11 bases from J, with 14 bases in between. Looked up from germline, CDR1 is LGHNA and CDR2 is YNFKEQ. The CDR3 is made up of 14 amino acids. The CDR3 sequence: CASSQDLTGFQQFF. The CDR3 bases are TGTGCCAGCAGCCAAGATCTCACAGGATTCCAGCAGTTCTTC.

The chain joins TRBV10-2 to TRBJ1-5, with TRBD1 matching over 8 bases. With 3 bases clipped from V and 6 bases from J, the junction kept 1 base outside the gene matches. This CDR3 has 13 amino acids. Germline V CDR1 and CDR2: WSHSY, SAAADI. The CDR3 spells CASSDRGLQPQHF. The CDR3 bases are TGCGCCAGCAGTGACAGGGGGCTTCAGCCCCAGCATTTT.

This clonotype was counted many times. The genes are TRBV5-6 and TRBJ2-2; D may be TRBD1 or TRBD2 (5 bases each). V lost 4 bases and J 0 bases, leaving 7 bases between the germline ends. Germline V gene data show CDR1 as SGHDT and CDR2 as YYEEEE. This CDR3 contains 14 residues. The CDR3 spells CASSRDPNTGELFF. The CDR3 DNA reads TGTGCCAGCAGCAGGGACCCGAACACCGGGGAGCTGTTTTTT. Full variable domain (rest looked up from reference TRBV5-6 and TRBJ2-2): DAGVTQSPTHLIKTRGQQVTLRCSPKSGHDTVSWYQQALGQGPQFIFQYYEEEERQRGNFPDRFSGHQFPNYSSELNVNALLLGDSALYLCASSRDPNTGELFFGEGSRLTVL.

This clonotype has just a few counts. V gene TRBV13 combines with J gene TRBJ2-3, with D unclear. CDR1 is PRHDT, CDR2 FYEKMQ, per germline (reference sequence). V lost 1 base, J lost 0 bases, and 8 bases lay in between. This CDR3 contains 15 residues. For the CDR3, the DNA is TGTGCCAGCAGCTTAGTTGGCATTAGCACAGATACGCAGTATTTT. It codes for CASSLVGISTDTQYF. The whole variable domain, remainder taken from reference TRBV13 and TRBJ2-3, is AAGVIQSPRHLIKEKRETATLKCYPIPRHDTVYWYQQGPGQDPQFLISFYEKMQSDKGSIPDRFSAQQFSDYHSELNMSSLELGDSALYFCASSLVGISTDTQYFGPGTRLTVL.

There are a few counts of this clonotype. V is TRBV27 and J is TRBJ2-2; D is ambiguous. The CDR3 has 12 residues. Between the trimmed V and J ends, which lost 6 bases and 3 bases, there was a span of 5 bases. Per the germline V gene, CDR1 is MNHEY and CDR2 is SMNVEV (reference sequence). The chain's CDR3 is CASRWDTGELFF. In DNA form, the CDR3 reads TGTGCCAGCAGGTGGGACACCGGGGAGCTGTTTTTT.

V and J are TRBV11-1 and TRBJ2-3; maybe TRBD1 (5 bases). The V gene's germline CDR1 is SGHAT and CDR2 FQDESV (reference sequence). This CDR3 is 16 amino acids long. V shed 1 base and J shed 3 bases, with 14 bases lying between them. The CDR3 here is CASSLVGQGWTDTQYF. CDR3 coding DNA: TGTGCCAGCAGCTTAGTGGGCCAGGGATGGACAGATACGCAGTATTTT.

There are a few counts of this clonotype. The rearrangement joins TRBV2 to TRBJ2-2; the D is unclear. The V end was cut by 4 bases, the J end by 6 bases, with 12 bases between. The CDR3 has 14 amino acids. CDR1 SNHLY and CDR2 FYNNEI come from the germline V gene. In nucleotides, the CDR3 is TGTGCCAGCAGTGGTATCTTAGGCGCCGGGGAGCTGTTTTTT. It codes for CASSGILGAGELFF.

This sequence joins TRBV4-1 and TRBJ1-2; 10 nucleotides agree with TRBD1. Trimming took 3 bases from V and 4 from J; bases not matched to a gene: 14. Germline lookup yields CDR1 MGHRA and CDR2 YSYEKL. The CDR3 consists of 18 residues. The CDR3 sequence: CASSHKVRTGGESYGYTF. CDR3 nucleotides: TGCGCCAGCAGCCACAAGGTCAGGACAGGGGGAGAGAGCTATGGCTACACCTTC.

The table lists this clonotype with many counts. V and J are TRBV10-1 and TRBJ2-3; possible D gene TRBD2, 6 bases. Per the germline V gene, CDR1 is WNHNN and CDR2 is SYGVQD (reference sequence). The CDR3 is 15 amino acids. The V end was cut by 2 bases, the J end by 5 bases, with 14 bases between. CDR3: CASSEAGLAGDTQYF. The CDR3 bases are TGCGCCAGCAGTGAGGCGGGGCTGGCCGGAGATACGCAGTATTTT.

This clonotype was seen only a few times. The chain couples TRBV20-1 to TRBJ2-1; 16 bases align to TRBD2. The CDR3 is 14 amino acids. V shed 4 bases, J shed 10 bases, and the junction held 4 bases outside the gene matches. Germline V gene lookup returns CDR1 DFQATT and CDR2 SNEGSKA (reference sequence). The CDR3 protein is CSAKGLAGGQEQFF. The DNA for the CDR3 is TGCAGTGCTAAGGGACTAGCGGGGGGGCAGGAGCAGTTCTTC.

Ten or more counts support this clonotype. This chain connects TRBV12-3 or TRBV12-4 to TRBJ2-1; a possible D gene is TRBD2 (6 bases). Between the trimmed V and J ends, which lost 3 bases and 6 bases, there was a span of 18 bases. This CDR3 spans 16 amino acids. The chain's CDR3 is CASSFGGRLGSNEQFF. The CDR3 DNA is TGTGCCAGCAGTTTCGGTGGGAGGTTGGGAAGCAATGAGCAGTTCTTC.